This T cell receptor beta chain is drawn from a study of shared clonotypes between healthy human individuals (dated by TCRdb to 2020 to 2022). General notes on the study: Two women and a few men aged 18 to 49 years were included in the cohort. To estimate repertoire size and how much clonotype sharing occurs between individuals, the study deeply sequenced the blood TCR repertoires of a handful of healthy adults. Each donor's leukapheresis produced roughly between about 0.8 and 8.9 billion PBMCs. To increase sequencing depth and limit assay-specific biases, different laboratories used diverse techniques to prepare libraries and sequence TCR repertoires. Results the study describes overall, beyond this receptor: Because the study included only a small number of donors, the genetic and exposure-history diversity represented was limited. Pairwise subsampling led to the expectation that sequencing depth would affect the degree of clonotype sharing among donors. Sampling was limited to blood, and TCR repertoires in tissue likely differ from TCR repertoires in blood.

Using the deep immunoSEQ assay, multiplex PCR amplified TCR CDR3 regions from genomic DNA. Extracted genomic DNA from each cell subset was distributed evenly across all wells of several immunoSEQ 96-well plates, and each plate was treated as a replicate. For unsorted PBMC, approximately 0.3 ug of genomic DNA, equivalent to 25,000 to 35,000 T cell genomes, went into each replicate PCR. Genomic DNA from unsorted PBMC was sequenced over ten immunoSEQ deep assay plates. Purified libraries were measured with a Qubit 3.0 fluorometer, size-checked on a Bioanalyzer 2100, and measured again with the KAPA Library Quantification kit. Every immunoSEQ 96-well plate was sequenced on a separate single-read 150-cycle Illumina NextSeq 550 flow cell. As for the original processing: Because the immunoSEQ output included only junctional sequences and no quality scores, the filtering could not be the same as the filtering used for full-length reads. To assign V/J genes and CDR3, sequences were annotated using PyIR, a Python wrapper for IgBLAST v1.9, with IMGT germline references. Any read was removed if the V/J assignment was weak (E-value above 1e-6), the CDR3 was missing, or the read contained stop codons, out-of-frame junctions, or ambiguous translated residues. A V3J clonotype was defined by an identical inferred V gene, J gene, and CDR3 amino acid sequence. Percentage overlap between repertoires was computed as shared unique clonotypes divided by the size of the smaller repertoire. Repertoire richness was assessed with RTK rarefaction, the Chao1 estimator, and Recon v2.1 estimates of unobserved clonotypes. The clones in this table, taken by TCRdb from immuneACCESS, are in-frame only. Not every clone is retained; where verified, under half of the shortfall comes from an unresolved V gene, and the cause of the rest is unknown. The V and J calls and clone size were taken over from that table, and D and trimming were inferred from the DNA. Across this sample there are about 450,000 clones, with around 80% seen only once. The ten most abundant clones make up 12% of the sample.

Trimming removed 0 bases from V and 7 bases from J; the gene matches leave 16 bases unexplained. The CDR3 goes from the cysteine to the phenylalanine over 19 residues. The only DNA kept is the CDR3, 57 bases in frame from the first base. The CDR1 and CDR2 encoded by the germline V gene are SGDLS and YYNGEE. Concerning this clone: Its antigen remains unidentified. There are no base qualities to consult, and no much larger clone falls within one base.

The donors were healthy, HIV-negative adults who had no recently reported acute infections or vaccinations. Every donor was a Caucasian adult living in Nashville, Tennessee, USA. For unsorted samples, about 87 million PBMCs were counted, and genomic DNA was extracted using the QIAamp DNA Blood Mini kit. Blood was obtained by leukapheresis, after which PBMCs were separated by Ficoll-Histopaque density gradient centrifugation and cryopreserved in liquid nitrogen vapor phase. The sequenced sample was PBMCs. The receptor was derived from a woman between 35 and 50 years old in good health. Some clones in this sample may be carry-over from other donors' samples. The rearranged segments are TRBV9 and TRBJ2-3, with 11 central nucleotides matching TRBD2. The DNA is as follows: TGTGCCAGCAGCGTAGGGTGGACTAGCGGGCGAACAACTGGGAATACGCAGTATTTT. This codes for CASSVGWTSGRTTGNTQYF.